This T cell receptor (beta chain) is from a study of a mutant IDH1 vaccine in newly diagnosed glioma. Study at large: In weeks 1, 3, 5, 7, 11, 15, 19 and 23, patients were immunized, eight times in all. Patients got their first vaccination 4-6 weeks after radiotherapy alone, or with temozolomide cycles. Treated patients, averaging roughly 40 years, were 62.5% male and approximately 38% female.

V was clipped by 4 bases and J by 1 base, with 7 bases between them. This CDR3 has 13 amino acids. Germline V gene lookup returns CDR1 SGHRS and CDR2 YFSETQ. Profiled with immunoSEQ multiplex PCR; TCRdb holds only in-frame clones, not every one. The sample has 50,000 to 70,000 clones, about 89% seen once. The sample's time point: week 23, last vaccination. Doses comprised 300 ug of mutant IDH1 20-mer peptide each, plus topical imiquimod. General study results and limits: Patients mounted vaccine-induced immune responses in 80% to 95% of cases.

Of note for this clone: Its antigen is not known.

The TCR originated in a man aged 35 to 55 with glioma. The chain combines TRBV5-1 with TRBJ2-3; D remains ambiguous. This sample comprised PBMCs, obtained from a glioma patient whose treatment included an IDH1 peptide vaccine. The DNA of the CDR3 is TGCGCCAGCAGCATTGCGGGCACAGATACGCAGTATTTT. Translated, it gives CASSIAGTDTQYF.